A single sample is the source of the 14 T cell receptor beta chains below, sequenced in a study of PD-1 blockade in classical Hodgkin lymphoma. Data came from immunoSEQ multiplex PCR; TCRdb stores just in-frame clones and leaves some out. The sample holds roughly 13,000 clones, around 80% seen once. Brentuximab vedotin exposure varied, and every patient relapsed after autologous stem cell transplantation. The sequences come from peripheral blood mononuclear cells (PBMCs), collected at baseline. All receptors come from a human donor with classical Hodgkin lymphoma.

This chain uses TRBV7-2 with TRBJ2-1, with unresolved D. The germline gives CDR1 SGHTA, CDR2 FQGNSA. This CDR3 is 15 amino acids long. V lost 1 base and J lost 0, with 7 bases in between. The CDR3 nucleotides are TGTGCCAGCAGCTTAGGGAGTCGCTCCTACAATGAGCAGTTCTTC. This encodes CASSLGSRSYNEQFF. The full variable domain, with the rest looked up from reference TRBV7-2 and TRBJ2-1, is GAGVSQSPSNKVTEKGKDVELRCDPISGHTALYWYRQSLGQGLEFLIYFQGNSAPDKSGLPSDRFSAERTGGSVSTLTIQRTQQEDSAVYLCASSLGSRSYNEQFFGPGTRLTVL.

This chain connects TRBV5-1 to TRBJ2-3; 8 nucleotides align to TRBD1. The CDR3 spans 16 residues. The germline gives CDR1 SGHRS, CDR2 YFSETQ. Trimming cost V 4 bases and J 0 bases; bases outside gene matches: 7. CDR3 in amino acids: CASSPWTGTSTDTQYF. CDR3 coding DNA: TGCGCCAGCAGCCCGTGGACAGGGACTAGCACAGATACGCAGTATTTT.

This chain uses TRBV6-4 with TRBJ2-2; the D gene is possibly TRBD2 (5 bases). Trimming pared 5 bases from V and 1 base from J, leaving 11 bases between. This CDR3 contains 15 residues. Germline values: CDR1 MRHNA, CDR2 SNTAGT. CDR3 nucleotide sequence: TGTGCCAGCAGTCCCCGGACTGGGAACACCGGGGAGCTGTTTTTT. Its protein is CASSPRTGNTGELFF.

This chain links TRBV28 with TRBJ1-1, with D possibly TRBD1 on 6 matching bases. Germline CDR1 and CDR2: MDHEN and SYDVKM. CDR3 length: 15 amino acids. The V gene lost 6 bases and the J gene lost 2 bases, with 16 bases spanning the gap. CDR3 sequence reads: CASRRRGTRNTEAFF. As DNA, the CDR3 is TGTGCCAGCAGACGTAGAGGGACAAGAAACACTGAAGCTTTCTTT.

This chain connects TRBV7-9 to TRBJ1-5; the D is unclear. The germline gives CDR1 SEHNR, CDR2 FQNEAQ (reference sequence). The CDR3 contains 13 residues. V lost 0 bases, J lost 11 bases, and 11 bases lay in between. In nucleotides, the CDR3 is TGTGCCAGCAGCTTAGCGAGCGACCGTTCCCAGCATTTT. It codes for CASSLASDRSQHF.

This clone appeared a few times. The rearrangement links TRBV30 to TRBJ1-5; TRBD1 might be the D (5 bases). Germline V gene data show CDR1 as GTSNPN and CDR2 as SVGIG (reference sequence). V dropped 2 bases and J dropped 1 base, with 12 bases sitting between them. This CDR3 has 15 residues. CDR3 loop: CAWSPGRASNQPQHF. As DNA, the CDR3 is TGTGCCTGGAGTCCCGGCAGGGCAAGCAATCAGCCCCAGCATTTT.

The V gene is TRBV11-2, the J gene TRBJ2-7; 7 bases agree with TRBD2. V was clipped by 5 bases and J by 3 bases; unmatched bases: 4. The germline gives CDR1 SGHAT, CDR2 FQNNGV. The CDR3 runs to 13 residues. DNA for the CDR3: TGTGCCAGCAGCCTGACGGGGGGCTACGAGCAGTACTTC. The encoded protein is CASSLTGGYEQYF.

This clone was detected once. The chain uses TRBV5-1 and TRBJ2-5; weak D call: TRBD2 (5 bases). The ends were cut back, 3 bases at V and 3 bases at J, with 12 bases in the middle. CDR1 and CDR2 from the germline V gene are SGHRS and YFSETQ. This CDR3 region has 14 residues. CDR3 in amino acids: CASSSRSGKETQYF. CDR3 in DNA: TGCGCCAGCAGCTCGAGATCGGGGAAAGAGACCCAGTACTTC.

This chain connects TRBV30 to TRBJ2-3; D unresolved. The CDR3 sequence is 13 residues long. Germline CDR1 and CDR2: GTSNPN and SVGIG (reference sequence). The V end was cut by 4 bases, the J end by 5 bases, with 13 bases between. The DNA for the CDR3 is TGTGCCTGGAAGGCGTTCGCTAAAGATACGCAGTATTTT. This sequence encodes CAWKAFAKDTQYF.

Written as DNA, the CDR3 is TGTGCCAGCGGCAATCTAAGGGTCTCACCCCTCCACTTT. It yields the protein CASGNLRVSPLHF. V is TRBV6-5 and J is TRBJ1-6; no clear D. V lost 8 bases to trimming and J lost 10 bases, with 15 bases between them. CDR1 is MNHEY, CDR2 SVGAGI, per germline. The CDR3 length is 13 residues.

The CDR3 loop reads CASSIVPGGDSPLHF. The CDR3 DNA is TGTGCCAGTAGTATAGTGCCAGGGGGCGATTCACCCCTCCACTTT. The V gene is TRBV19, the J gene TRBJ1-6, with 8 positions matching TRBD1. V shed 1 base, J shed 8 bases, and the junction held 4 bases outside the gene matches. This CDR3 spans 15 amino acids. Per the germline V gene, CDR1 is LNHDA and CDR2 is SQIVND (reference sequence).

The V call is TRBV10-3, the J call TRBJ2-3; 8 bases match TRBD1. The V gene end was trimmed by 5 bases and the J gene end by 3 bases; junction bases not matched to a gene: 4. The CDR3 totals 14 residues. Germline CDR1 is ENHRY and CDR2 is SYGVKD. In DNA, the CDR3 is TGTGCCATCAGTAATAGGACAGGGACAGATACGCAGTATTTT. As protein: CAISNRTGTDTQYF.

The chain is built from TRBV5-6 and TRBJ2-1; 9 nucleotides line up with TRBD2. Germline CDR1 SGHDT, CDR2 YYEEEE. The length of the CDR3 is 18 residues. V shed 6 bases and J 1 base; nucleotides not matched to a gene: 14. CDR3 region: CASTLAAGTSLSYNEQFF. The CDR3 DNA reads as TGTGCCAGCACCCTAGCCGCCGGGACTAGCTTGTCCTACAATGAGCAGTTCTTC.

A word on this clone: The junction departs from germline at one end; a sequencing error may be responsible. The CDR3 sequence: CANSESRVGGEQFF. The CDR3 DNA follows: TGTGCCAACAGTGAATCGAGGGTTGGGGGTGAGCAGTTCTTC. V usage is TRBV2 and J usage is TRBJ2-1; D possibly matches TRBD1 or TRBD2 (5 bases each). CDR1 and CDR2 from the germline V gene are SNHLY and FYNNEI. This CDR3 comprises 14 residues.